The T cell receptor beta chain under discussion was sequenced for a study of CD8 T cells in Susac syndrome. Study-level points and caveats: In total CD8+ repertoires, 15 to 20 Susac-specific public clones were detected, and CD8+ TEMRA repertoires contained five.

About 0.45 to 1 ug RNA was reverse transcribed with random hexamers. One entry per CDR3 protein, called by TCRdb with MiXCR from the immunoSEQ multiplex PCR reads. Found here are nearly 110,000 distinct CDR3 sequences, roughly 94% of them singletons; the top ten hold about 0.42%. CD8+ and CD4+ blood T cells underwent TCR beta sequencing. TEMRA cells were FACS-enriched, and CD8+ and CD4+ T cells were isolated negatively. As for this clonotype: What it binds is unknown.

Germline V gives CDR1 DFQATT, CDR2 SNEGSKA (reference sequence). This CDR3 is 17 amino acids long. V dropped 4 bases and J dropped 3 bases, with 25 bases sitting between them. Sequencing was done on a sample of CD8+ T cells from PBMCs. The chain couples TRBV20-1 to TRBJ2-7, with a possible D match to TRBD2 (7 bases). The TCR originated in a human donor with Susac syndrome. The CDR3: CSAKPQLGGAIHYEQYF. Written as DNA, the CDR3 is TGCAGTGCTAAGCCCCAATTAGGGGGGGCGATCCACTACGAGCAGTACTTC.